Presented here are 12 T cell receptor beta chains from one specimen sequenced in a study of cytomegalovirus exposure and HLA in healthy donors. This PCR relied on a set of 60 Vbeta primers and 13 Jbeta primers. TCRdb's table, derived via immunoSEQ multiplex PCR, lists solely in-frame clones and lacks some. The data contain roughly 130,000 clones, about three quarters of them singletons. Sequencing was carried out using PBMCs. These receptors were obtained from a woman between 40 and 55 years old in good health and CMV-seronegative.

The CDR3 bases are TGTGCCACCAGCAGAGATCGCACAGTCCAAGAGACCCAGTACTTC. This codes for CATSRDRTVQETQYF. The chain has TRBV15 and TRBJ2-5; D is ambiguous. CDR3 length: 15 amino acids. Trimming removed 0 bases at V and 1 base at J, with 9 bases between. Germline values: CDR1 LNHNV, CDR2 YYDKDF (reference sequence).

The chain recombines TRBV9 with TRBJ2-2; 10 positions match TRBD1. Germline V lookup: CDR1 SGDLS, CDR2 YYNGEE. V gave up 2 bases and J gave up 6 bases; unmatched junction bases: 4. The CDR3 totals 15 residues. The CDR3 sequence: CASSVWDRGPGELFF. In DNA, the CDR3 is TGTGCCAGCAGCGTGTGGGACAGGGGCCCCGGGGAGCTGTTTTTT.

The gene calls are TRBV4-2 and TRBJ1-2; no firm D call. The length of the CDR3 is 14 residues. From germline, CDR1 is LGHNA and CDR2 YNFKEQ. Trimming stripped 1 base from V and 5 bases from J, with 11 bases between. CDR3 DNA sequence: TGTGCCAGCAGCCAAGTTAGCGACGGTTATGGCTACACCTTC. Translation: CASSQVSDGYGYTF.

This chain joins TRBV6-1 and TRBJ1-2; D might be TRBD1 (6 bases). Trimming took 5 bases from V and 6 from J, leaving 16 bases between them. The CDR3 consists of 14 residues. Germline V gene lookup returns CDR1 MNHNS and CDR2 SASEGT. The CDR3 coding sequence is TGTGCCAGCAGTCCCCCCGGGGGGGCCGATGGCTACACCTTC. It translates to CASSPPGGADGYTF.

This chain joins TRBV6-6 and TRBJ2-5, with D possibly matching TRBD1 (5 bases). Looked up from germline, CDR1 is MNHNY and CDR2 is SVGAGI (reference sequence). This CDR3 region has 15 residues. The V and J ends lost 6 bases and 5 bases respectively, with 19 bases between them. The CDR3 DNA reads TGTGCCAGCAGCTACATTCCAAGTCCAGGGGAGACCCAGTACTTC. Translated: CASSYIPSPGETQYF.

The chain uses TRBV7-9 and TRBJ1-6, with no clear D. The V and J ends lost 7 bases and 9 bases respectively, with 16 bases between them. The CDR3 is 14 amino acids. Germline loops: CDR1 SEHNR, CDR2 FQNEAQ (reference sequence). CDR3 nucleotide sequence: TGTGCCAGCACCCTAGGCGGCATCGGTTCACCCCTCCACTTT. Translating it yields CASTLGGIGSPLHF.

This chain links TRBV25-1 with TRBJ2-1, with D maybe TRBD2 (7 bases). Germline loops: CDR1 MGHDK, CDR2 SYGVNS. The CDR3 extends over 14 amino acids. The V and J ends lost 3 bases and 8 bases respectively, with 14 bases between them. CDR3 sequence (DNA): TGTGCCAGCAGTGACCGGGGGGCCACGGATGAGCAGTTCTTC. Protein: CASSDRGATDEQFF. Using reference TRBV25-1 and TRBJ2-1 for the parts outside the CDR3, the full variable domain is EADIYQTPRYLVIGTGKKITLECSQTMGHDKMYWYQQDPGMELHLIHYSYGVNSTEKGDLSSESTVSRIRTEHFPLTLESARPSHTSQYLCASSDRGATDEQFFGPGTRLTVL.

The V call is TRBV4-2, the J call TRBJ1-4; 7 nucleotides agree with TRBD1. Germline CDR1 is LGHNA and CDR2 is YNFKEQ. The V and J ends lost 4 bases and 0 bases, in that order; junction bases with no gene match: 5. The CDR3 runs 16 residues. CDR3 nucleotide sequence: TGTGCCAGCAGCCGACAGGGTGGGACAACTAATGAAAAACTGTTTTTT. It codes for CASSRQGGTTNEKLFF.

The chain has TRBV7-6 and TRBJ1-1, with 8 bases aligning to TRBD1. This CDR3 has 19 amino acids. V gave up 1 base and J gave up 1 base; unmatched junction bases: 14. Germline V gene sequence: CDR1 SGHVS, CDR2 FNYEAQ. CDR3 DNA: TGTGCCAGCAGCTTAGTAGCCCAGGGGGCAAGGTGGGAGAACACTGAAGCTTTCTTT. Residues: CASSLVAQGARWENTEAFF.

This sequence joins TRBV5-1 and TRBJ2-7, with D possibly matching TRBD2 (7 bases). Trimming shortened V by 4 bases and J by 5 bases, and 19 bases separated the two germline ends. Germline values: CDR1 SGHRS, CDR2 YFSETQ. The CDR3 covers 15 residues. In DNA form, the CDR3 reads TGCGCCAGCAGCCCGCAGGGGAGGGGTCTGGACGAGCAGTACTTC. Residues: CASSPQGRGLDEQYF.

The J gene is TRBJ2-5, the V gene TRBV4-1; possible D gene TRBD1, 6 bases. The CDR3 has 15 amino acids. CDR1 is MGHRA and CDR2 is YSYEKL in the germline V gene. Trimming took off 0 bases at V and 8 bases at J, with 16 bases between the two ends. CDR3 residues: CASSQDLNKGVTQYF. The CDR3 coding sequence is TGCGCCAGCAGCCAAGATCTGAACAAGGGGGTCACCCAGTACTTC.

The chain carries TRBV19 and TRBJ1-1; 7 bases align to TRBD1. CDR1 and CDR2 (germline): LNHDA, SQIVND (reference sequence). V was pared by 9 bases and J by 0 bases, with 7 bases of the junction left unmatched. The CDR3 extends over 14 amino acids. This CDR3 reads CASEEGALNTEAFF. The CDR3 nucleotides read TGTGCCAGCGAGGAGGGGGCTTTGAACACTGAAGCTTTCTTT.